This is a list of T cell receptor beta chains from one sample in a study of T cell repertoires in cytomegalovirus infection. TCRdb reanalysed the reads using MiXCR and keeps one entry per CDR3 protein. This table has around 290,000 distinct CDR3 sequences, roughly 24% appearing once. Material: PBMCs. Source of these receptors: a human donor in good health (CMV status not recorded). Some clones in this sample may be carry-over from other donors' samples. The CDR3 runs from the conserved cysteine through the conserved F or W. The D gene is left open where the match is weak. Part of the rows lack a size; the others show once, few, many or a class for expanded clones.

J gene	clone size	V gene	D gene	CDR3 protein	CDR3 DNA
TRBJ1-3	few	TRBV10-3	.	CAARRQIDGNTIYF	TGTGCCGCCCGGAGACAGATTGACGGAAACACCATATATTTT
TRBJ1-4	once	TRBV7-2	.	CASSLVDLRGQPNEKLFF	TGTGCCAGCAGCTTAGTTGATTTAAGAGGACAGCCTAATGAAAAACTGTTTTTT
TRBJ1-4	.	TRBV29-1	.	CSVEQREKLFF	TGCAGCGTTGAACAGAGGGAAAAACTGTTTTTT
TRBJ2-2	.	TRBV2	.	CASIEAEGGRGTGELFF	TGTGCCAGCATCGAAGCTGAGGGGGGGCGTGGCACCGGGGAGCTGTTTTTT
TRBJ1-2	.	TRBV28	TRBD1	CASRTGAPTGYTF	TGTGCCAGCAGAACAGGGGCCCCTACGGGCTACACCTTC
TRBJ1-3	few	TRBV20-1	.	CSAQGPTGNTIYF	TGCAGTGCTCAAGGACCGACTGGAAACACCATATATTTT
TRBJ2-7	.	TRBV28	.	CASNSGYSYEQYF	TGTGCCAGCAACTCAGGGTACTCCTACGAGCAGTACTTC
TRBJ1-1	.	TRBV28	.	CASRPQAPENTEAFF	TGTGCCAGCAGACCCCAGGCCCCTGAAAACACTGAAGCTTTCTTT
TRBJ1-6	many	TRBV12-3/TRBV12-4	.	CASRSEGWQNNSPLHF	TGTGCCAGCAGATCCGAGGGGTGGCAGAATAATTCACCCCTCCACTTT
TRBJ2-1	.	TRBV11-2	.	CASSLEWVQNNEQFF	TGTGCCAGCAGCTTAGAATGGGTACAAAACAATGAGCAGTTCTTC
TRBJ1-2	.	TRBV14	.	CASSQDRQGGRYTF	TGTGCCAGCAGCCAAGATCGTCAGGGAGGAAGATACACCTTC
TRBJ2-5	.	TRBV7-9	.	CANEDSLGETQYF	TGTGCCAATGAGGACAGCTTGGGAGAGACCCAGTACTTC
TRBJ1-5	many	TRBV6-1	TRBD1	CASSTGGNQPQHF	TGTGCCAGCAGTACAGGGGGCAATCAGCCCCAGCATTTT
TRBJ1-2	.	TRBV18	TRBD1	CASSPQQGDYGYTF	TGTGCCAGCTCACCACAACAGGGGGACTATGGCTACACCTTC
TRBJ2-7	many	TRBV7-2	.	CASSFSTGVEQYF	TGTGCCAGCAGCTTTAGCACGGGGGTCGAGCAGTACTTC
TRBJ2-7	many	TRBV7-2	.	CASSLGRNEQYF	TGTGCCAGCAGCTTAGGTAGAAACGAGCAGTACTTC
TRBJ2-5	.	TRBV29-1	TRBD1	CSVWGTASQETQYF	TGCAGCGTTTGGGGGACAGCAAGTCAAGAGACCCAGTACTTC
TRBJ2-1	.	TRBV20-1	TRBD1	CSAQRDRGYNEQFF	TGCAGTGCTCAGAGGGACAGGGGCTACAATGAGCAGTTCTTC
TRBJ2-7	.	TRBV7-9	.	CASSLKAASYEQYF	TGTGCCAGCAGCTTAAAAGCGGCCTCCTACGAGCAGTACTTC
TRBJ1-2	.	TRBV29-1	.	CSVQTENYGYTF	TGCAGCGTCCAGACAGAAAACTATGGCTACACCTTC
TRBJ2-2	few	TRBV28	TRBD1	CASSLQGQATGGELFF	TGTGCCAGCAGTTTACAGGGACAGGCAACGGGAGGGGAGCTGTTTTTT
TRBJ2-7	many	TRBV7-2	.	CASSYTTASYEQYF	TGTGCCAGCAGCTACACGACAGCCTCCTACGAGCAGTACTTC
TRBJ1-4	few	TRBV7-9	.	CASSPNRGGQINEKLFF	TGTGCCAGCAGCCCTAATAGAGGAGGCCAAATTAATGAAAAACTGTTTTTT
TRBJ2-3	many	TRBV7-2	.	CASSLERADTQYF	TGTGCCAGCAGCTTAGAGAGGGCAGATACGCAGTATTTT
TRBJ1-1	.	TRBV5-1	.	CASTLQVGETEAFF	TGCGCCAGCACCCTTCAGGTCGGGGAAACTGAAGCTTTCTTT
TRBJ2-7	few	TRBV20-1	.	CSARDLRGASYEQYF	TGCAGTGCTAGAGATCTCAGGGGGGCCTCCTACGAGCAGTACTTC
TRBJ2-2	few	TRBV19	.	CASSYGRTRSTGELFF	TGTGCCAGTAGTTACGGACGGACGCGAAGCACCGGGGAGCTGTTTTTT
TRBJ2-2	few	TRBV28	TRBD2	CASTSHGRAPPGELFF	TGTGCCAGCACCTCTCACGGGAGGGCCCCCCCCGGGGAGCTGTTTTTT
TRBJ2-1	many	TRBV7-2	TRBD1	CASSFDFRGLRRNEQFF	TGTGCCAGCAGCTTCGACTTCAGGGGGCTTCGTAGGAATGAGCAGTTCTTC
TRBJ2-7	.	TRBV20-1	.	CSAPALDSSYEQYF	TGCAGTGCTCCAGCCCTGGACAGCTCCTACGAGCAGTACTTC
TRBJ2-5	many	TRBV7-6	TRBD2	CASSFFTSGGQGETQYF	TGTGCCAGCAGCTTTTTTACTAGCGGGGGCCAGGGGGAGACCCAGTACTTC
TRBJ1-3	.	TRBV4-1	TRBD1	CASSQDRGPGNTIYF	TGCGCCAGCAGCCAGGACAGGGGGCCCGGAAACACCATATATTTT
TRBJ1-1	few	TRBV29-1	.	CSGTTAMNTEAFF	TGCAGCGGTACGACAGCGATGAACACTGAAGCTTTCTTT
TRBJ2-7	few	TRBV28	.	CASTDRTYEQYF	TGTGCCAGCACGGACAGAACCTACGAGCAGTACTTC
TRBJ2-1	.	TRBV9	TRBD1	CASSRRTGGFNEQFF	TGTGCCAGCAGTCGAAGAACAGGGGGCTTTAATGAGCAGTTCTTC
TRBJ1-6	few	TRBV5-1	TRBD1	CASSLNDRGDSPLHF	TGCGCCAGCAGCCTCAACGACAGGGGAGACTCACCCCTCCACTTT
TRBJ1-2	many	TRBV11-2	TRBD1	CASSGQGAIETGYTF	TGTGCCAGCAGCGGACAGGGGGCAATAGAGACGGGCTACACCTTC